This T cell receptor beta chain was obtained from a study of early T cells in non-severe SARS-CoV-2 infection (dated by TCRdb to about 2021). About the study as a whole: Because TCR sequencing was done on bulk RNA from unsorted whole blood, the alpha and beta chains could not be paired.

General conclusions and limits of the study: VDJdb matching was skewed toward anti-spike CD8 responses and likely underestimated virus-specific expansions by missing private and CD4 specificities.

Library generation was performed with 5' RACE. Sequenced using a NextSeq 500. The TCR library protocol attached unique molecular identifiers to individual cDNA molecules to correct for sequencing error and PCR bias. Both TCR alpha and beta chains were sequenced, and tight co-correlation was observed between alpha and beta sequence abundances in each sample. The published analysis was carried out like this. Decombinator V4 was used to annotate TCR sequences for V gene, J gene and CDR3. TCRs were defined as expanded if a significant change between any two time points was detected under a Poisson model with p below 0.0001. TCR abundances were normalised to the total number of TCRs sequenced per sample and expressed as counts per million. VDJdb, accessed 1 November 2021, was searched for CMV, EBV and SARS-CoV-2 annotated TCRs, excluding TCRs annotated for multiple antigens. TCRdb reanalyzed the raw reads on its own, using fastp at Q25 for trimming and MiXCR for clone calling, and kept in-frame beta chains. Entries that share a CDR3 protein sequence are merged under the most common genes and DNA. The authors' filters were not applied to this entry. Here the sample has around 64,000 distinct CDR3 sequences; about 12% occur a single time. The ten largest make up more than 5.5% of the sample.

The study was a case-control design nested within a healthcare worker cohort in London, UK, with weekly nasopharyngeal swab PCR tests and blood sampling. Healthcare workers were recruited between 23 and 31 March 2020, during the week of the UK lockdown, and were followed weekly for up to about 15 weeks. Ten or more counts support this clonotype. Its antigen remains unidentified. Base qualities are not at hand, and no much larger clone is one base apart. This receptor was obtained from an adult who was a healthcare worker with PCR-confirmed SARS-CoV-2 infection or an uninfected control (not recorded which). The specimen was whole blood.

CDR3 sequence: CASSQATAEAFF. The nucleotide sequence reads TGTGCCAGCAGCCAAGCTACAGCAGAAGCTTTCTTT. Here the chain combines TRBV4-2 and TRBJ1-1; no D gene call is confident. CDR1 and CDR2 are drawn from the germline V gene: LGHNA, YNFKEQ. V is clipped by 1 base and J by 8 bases, and the sequence between their germline boundaries is 8 bases long. The CDR3 starts with the cysteine, ends with the phenylalanine, and has 12 residues. Only the CDR3 DNA stays, 36 bases, in frame from base 1.